This TCR beta chain was profiled in a study of blood T cell repertoires in COVID-19. Study in general: Whether acute or convalescent, the COVID-19 samples came from the United States, Italy and Spain. PBMCs, B-cell-depleted T cells, or T cells were the source of the cDNA or gDNA that made up the material.

How the authors handled the data: Estimated nucleated cell counts came from reference gene primer amplification. Assay used: immunoSEQ multiplex PCR; TCRdb lists only in-frame clones, some missing. V, J and clone size derive from that table, while D and trimming were established from the DNA sequence. The data hold around 83,000 clones, with approximately 87% observed a single time. The CDR3 loop spans 15 amino acids. Germline lookup yields CDR1 SGHTS and CDR2 YDEGEE. Trimming removed 5 bases from V and 6 bases from J; junction bases left unmatched: 10. V and J are TRBV5-8 and TRBJ2-1, with TRBD1 matching over 8 bases. Sample: peripheral blood. The TCR sequence derives from a woman in her seventies with acute or convalescent COVID-19. The CDR3 DNA reads as TGTGCCAGCAGTCCGTCAGGGGGCCCGCGCAATGAGCAGTTCTTC. As protein: CASSPSGGPRNEQFF.